This T cell receptor (beta chain) was recovered during a study of T cell changes during pregnancy in multiple sclerosis. Clones were sequenced by immunoSEQ multiplex PCR, and TCRdb holds only the in-frame ones, with some missing. The sample includes about 74,000 clones, less than 90% of them seen just once. Germline lookup yields CDR1 SGHRS and CDR2 YFSETQ. The CDR3 extends over 16 amino acids. Trimming removed 3 bases from V and 4 bases from J; junction bases left unmatched: 8. The chain recombines TRBV5-1 with TRBJ2-7; 12 bases fit TRBD1. This receptor was identified in a female donor with multiple sclerosis, enrolled in a pregnancy study. This sample comprised peripheral blood, obtained before pregnancy. In DNA, the CDR3 is TGCGCCAGCAGCTGGGGGGGGACAGGGGGCTTGTACGAGCAGTACTTC. This gives the protein CASSWGGTGGLYEQYF.